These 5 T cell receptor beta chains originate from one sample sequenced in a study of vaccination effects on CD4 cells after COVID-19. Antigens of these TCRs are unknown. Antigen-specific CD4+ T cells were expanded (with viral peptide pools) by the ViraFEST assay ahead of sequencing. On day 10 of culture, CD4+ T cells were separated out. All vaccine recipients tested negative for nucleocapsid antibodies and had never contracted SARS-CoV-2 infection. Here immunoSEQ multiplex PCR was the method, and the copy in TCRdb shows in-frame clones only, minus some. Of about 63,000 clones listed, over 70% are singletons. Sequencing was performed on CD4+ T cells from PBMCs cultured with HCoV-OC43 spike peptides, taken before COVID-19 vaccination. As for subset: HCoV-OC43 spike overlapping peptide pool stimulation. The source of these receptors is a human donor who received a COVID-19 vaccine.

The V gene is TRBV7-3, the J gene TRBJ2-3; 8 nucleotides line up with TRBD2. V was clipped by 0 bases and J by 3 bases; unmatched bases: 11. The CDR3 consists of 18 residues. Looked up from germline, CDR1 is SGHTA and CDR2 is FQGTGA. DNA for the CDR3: TGTGCCAGCAGCTTAACCAGCGGGGGCCATCGGCGGACAGATACGCAGTATTTT. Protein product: CASSLTSGGHRRTDTQYF. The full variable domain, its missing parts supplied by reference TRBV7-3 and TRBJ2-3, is GAGVSQTPSNKVTEKGKYVELRCDPISGHTALYWYRQSLGQGPEFLIYFQGTGAADDSGLPNDRFFAVRPEGSVSTLKIQRTERGDSAVYLCASSLTSGGHRRTDTQYFGPGTRLTVL.

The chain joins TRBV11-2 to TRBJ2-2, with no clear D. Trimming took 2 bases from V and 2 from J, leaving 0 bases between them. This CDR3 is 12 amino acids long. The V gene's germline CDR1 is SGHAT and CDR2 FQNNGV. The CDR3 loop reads CASSLNTGELFF. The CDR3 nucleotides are TGTGCCAGCAGCTTAAACACCGGGGAGCTGTTTTTT.

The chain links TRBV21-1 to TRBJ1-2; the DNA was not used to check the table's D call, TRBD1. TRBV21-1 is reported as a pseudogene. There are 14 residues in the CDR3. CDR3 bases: TGTGCCAGCAGCAGCAAGGGGGACAGGCTTGGCTACACCTTC. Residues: CASSSKGDRLGYTF.

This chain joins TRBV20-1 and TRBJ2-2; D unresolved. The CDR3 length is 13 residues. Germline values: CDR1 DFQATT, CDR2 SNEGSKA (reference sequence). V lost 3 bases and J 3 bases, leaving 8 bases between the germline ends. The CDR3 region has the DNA TGCAGTGCTAGTCTATCGGACACCGGGGAGCTGTTTTTT. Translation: CSASLSDTGELFF.

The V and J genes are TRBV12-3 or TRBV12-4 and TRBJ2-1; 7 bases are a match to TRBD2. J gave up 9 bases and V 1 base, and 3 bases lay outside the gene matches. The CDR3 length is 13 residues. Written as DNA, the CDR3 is TGTGCCAGCAGTTTAGTTCCGGGGGGTGAGCAGTTCTTC. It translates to CASSLVPGGEQFF.